A single sample gave rise to the 26 T cell receptor beta chains below, sequenced in a study of PD-L1 blockade in urothelial cancer. The time point: peripheral blood 6 weeks after treatment start. Produced via immunoSEQ multiplex PCR; TCRdb's table is partial and in-frame only. The sample records fewer than 90,000 clones, approximately 90% being singletons. The starting material was PBMCs, obtained around atezolizumab (anti-PD-L1) treatment. These receptors originate from an elderly woman with urothelial cancer.

The rearrangement links TRBV10-1 to TRBJ2-2; D uncertain. Germline V gene data show CDR1 as WNHNN and CDR2 as SYGVQD (reference sequence). This CDR3 region has 12 residues. Between the trimmed V and J ends, which lost 6 bases and 1 base, there was a span of 3 bases. The CDR3 coding sequence is TGCGCCAGCAGCCGGAACACCGGGGAGCTGTTTTTT. It is translated as CASSRNTGELFF.

V is TRBV11-2 and J is TRBJ2-1; D call uncertain. V gave up 5 bases and J gave up 6 bases, with 17 bases separating them. Germline loops: CDR1 SGHAT, CDR2 FQNNGV. This CDR3 is 15 amino acids long. CDR3 nucleotide sequence: TGTGCCAGCAGCCCGTCTGTGAGCCCTGGCAATGAGCAGTTCTTC. Its protein is CASSPSVSPGNEQFF.

This clone was seen once. This chain connects TRBV2 to TRBJ1-1, with D hard to call. The CDR3 is made up of 14 amino acids. V shed 4 bases and J shed 0 bases, with 9 bases lying between them. Germline V gene sequence: CDR1 SNHLY, CDR2 FYNNEI. CDR3 nucleotide sequence: TGTGCCAGCAGTGTCCGACTGATGAACACTGAAGCTTTCTTT. It specifies CASSVRLMNTEAFF.

This chain uses TRBV10-3 with TRBJ1-2; D possibly corresponds to TRBD1 (5 bases). The CDR3 has 13 residues. The germline V gene encodes CDR1 ENHRY and CDR2 SYGVKD. The V end lost 7 bases, the J end lost 5 bases, and 14 bases lay between the germline ends. CDR3: CAIKAETEYGYTF. In DNA form, the CDR3 reads TGTGCCATCAAGGCGGAGACAGAATATGGCTACACCTTC.

The genes are TRBV2 and TRBJ1-4, with a weak D call TRBD1 (5 bases). Germline V CDR1 and CDR2: SNHLY, FYNNEI. Trimming took 2 bases from V and 8 from J, leaving 15 bases between them. The CDR3 covers 15 residues. The CDR3 sequence is CASSEQGMGQEKLFF. The CDR3 DNA follows: TGTGCCAGCAGTGAACAAGGAATGGGGCAAGAAAAACTGTTTTTT. The whole variable domain, filled in from reference TRBV2 and TRBJ1-4, reads EPEVTQTPSHQVTQMGQEVILRCVPISNHLYFYWYRQILGQKVEFLVSFYNNEISEKSEIFDDQFSVERPDGSNFTLKIRSTKLEDSAMYFCASSEQGMGQEKLFFGSGTQLSVL.

The rearrangement joins TRBV19 to TRBJ2-6; 7 nucleotides agree with TRBD1. V trimming: 5 bases; J trimming: 2 bases; junction bases outside the gene matches: 3. Per germline, CDR1 LNHDA and CDR2 SQIVND (reference sequence). The CDR3 contains 15 residues. The CDR3 DNA is TGTGCCAGTAGTCCGACAGGGACTGGGGCCAACGTCCTGACTTTC. It translates to CASSPTGTGANVLTF. Combining the CDR3 with reference TRBV19 and TRBJ2-6 gives the whole variable domain DGGITQSPKYLFRKEGQNVTLSCEQNLNHDAMYWYRQDPGQGLRLIYYSQIVNDFQKGDIAEGYSVSREKKESFPLTVTSAQKNPTAFYLCASSPTGTGANVLTFGAGSRLTVL.

This sequence joins TRBV6-1 and TRBJ2-7, with 14 bases identical to TRBD2. J gave up 6 bases and V 3 bases, and 7 bases lay outside the gene matches. Germline CDR1 is MNHNS and CDR2 is SASEGT. The CDR3 is 16 residues long. DNA of the CDR3: TGTGCCAGCAGTGAGACTAGCGGGAGGGCCCTCGGCGAGCAGTACTTC. Its protein is CASSETSGRALGEQYF.

The J gene is TRBJ2-3, the V gene TRBV7-3; perhaps TRBD2 as D (6 bases). V was shortened by 5 bases and J by 0 bases, with 9 bases between the two germline ends. This CDR3 contains 14 residues. Germline lookup yields CDR1 SGHTA and CDR2 FQGTGA. The CDR3 bases are TGTGCCAGCAGCCCCGGGACTAGCACAGATACGCAGTATTTT. It specifies CASSPGTSTDTQYF.

V usage is TRBV7-9 and J usage is TRBJ2-5; TRBD1 matches 8 bases. V lost 1 base, J lost 5 bases, and 18 bases stayed unmatched. The CDR3 is 19 residues long. Germline CDR1 and CDR2: SEHNR and FQNEAQ (reference sequence). In DNA, the CDR3 is TGTGCCAGCAGCTTAGGGGAAGCTCTCGGCAGGGGGCCATGGGAGACCCAGTACTTC. Translating it yields CASSLGEALGRGPWETQYF.

The genes are TRBV28 and TRBJ2-5; 9 positions match TRBD2. The V gene's germline CDR1 is MDHEN and CDR2 SYDVKM. The junction had 19 bases not matched to a gene; V was cut back by 2 bases and J by 6 bases. This CDR3 region has 19 residues. The CDR3 DNA sequence: TGTGCCAGCAGTTTAAATCCCGGGGGCGGCGGGAGGGCCACGAAGACCCAGTACTTC. This encodes CASSLNPGGGGRATKTQYF.

This chain connects TRBV5-1 to TRBJ2-1, with 10 bases matching TRBD2. CDR3 length: 17 residues. V lost 3 bases and J lost 3; bases outside the gene matches: 9. CDR1 SGHRS and CDR2 YFSETQ come from the germline V gene. In DNA, the CDR3 is TGCGCCAGCAGCTGGCAAACTAGCGGGACGATCTACAATGAGCAGTTCTTC. Translated: CASSWQTSGTIYNEQFF.

The rearrangement links TRBV7-9 to TRBJ2-7, with 8 bases matching TRBD2. Germline-derived CDR1 and CDR2 are SEHNR and FQNEAQ (reference sequence). The CDR3 consists of 16 residues. V gave up 4 bases and J gave up 6 bases; unmatched junction bases: 14. Written as DNA, the CDR3 is TGTGCCAGCAGCTCATTAGAGCGGGAGCGGGCCGGCGAGCAGTACTTC. Residues: CASSSLERERAGEQYF. Combining the CDR3 with reference TRBV7-9 and TRBJ2-7 gives the whole variable domain DTGVSQNPRHKITKRGQNVTFRCDPISEHNRLYWYRQTLGQGPEFLTYFQNEAQLEKSRLLSDRFSAERPKGSFSTLEIQRTEQGDSAMYLCASSSLERERAGEQYFGPGTRLTVT.

This clone turned up a few times. The chain employs TRBV5-1 and TRBJ2-1; 8 bases are shared with TRBD1. Per germline, CDR1 SGHRS and CDR2 YFSETQ. Losses at the gene ends were 3 bases for V and 5 bases for J; bases not matched to a gene: 7. This CDR3 is 15 amino acids long. The CDR3 sequence is CASSSLAQGDNEQFF. For the CDR3, the DNA is TGCGCCAGCAGCTCGTTAGCACAGGGGGACAATGAGCAGTTCTTC.

The chain joins TRBV7-8 to TRBJ2-7; 12 positions agree with TRBD2. CDR3 length: 18 amino acids. Germline-derived CDR1 and CDR2 are SGHVS and FQNEAQ. Trimming removed 5 bases from V and 5 bases from J; junction bases left unmatched: 16. The CDR3 spells CASSRKTLTSGSNHEQYF. The CDR3 DNA is TGTGCCAGCAGCCGTAAAACCCTGACTAGCGGGAGCAACCACGAGCAGTACTTC.

This sequence joins TRBV15 and TRBJ1-2; the match to TRBD1 covers 7 bases. Losses at the gene ends were 5 bases for V and 8 bases for J; bases not matched to a gene: 11. The CDR3 is 14 residues long. CDR1 is LNHNV, CDR2 YYDKDF, per germline (reference sequence). CDR3 loop: CATSYRQGPGGYTF. CDR3 DNA sequence: TGTGCCACCAGCTACCGACAGGGCCCGGGGGGCTACACCTTC.

This rearrangement joins TRBV18 to TRBJ2-2; D call uncertain. The germline V and J ends were trimmed by 3 bases and 1 base, with 6 bases remaining between them. The CDR3 totals 14 residues. Germline V gene sequence: CDR1 KGHSH, CDR2 LQKENI. Written as DNA, the CDR3 is TGTGCCAGCTCACCCCATCAGAACACCGGGGAGCTGTTTTTT. Protein product: CASSPHQNTGELFF.

CDR3 sequence reads: CASSLGLTLSGQGQNIQYF. The DNA for the CDR3 is TGCGCCAGCAGCTTGGGCCTAACCCTGTCGGGACAGGGCCAAAACATTCAGTACTTC. The chain carries TRBV5-1 and TRBJ2-4; 9 bases agree with TRBD1. The germline V gene encodes CDR1 SGHRS and CDR2 YFSETQ. The CDR3 runs to 19 residues. Losses at the gene ends were 0 bases for V and 5 bases for J; bases not matched to a gene: 15. Variable domain in full (rest from reference TRBV5-1 and TRBJ2-4): KAGVTQTPRYLIKTRGQQVTLSCSPISGHRSVSWYQQTPGQGLQFLFEYFSETQRNKGNFPGRFSGRQFSNSRSEMNVSTLELGDSALYLCASSLGLTLSGQGQNIQYFGAGTRLSVL.

The chain is built from TRBV28 and TRBJ1-2; weak D call: TRBD1 (6 bases). Trimming shortened V by 5 bases and J by 3 bases, and 13 bases separated the two germline ends. Per germline, CDR1 MDHEN and CDR2 SYDVKM. This CDR3 comprises 14 residues. The CDR3 DNA reads as TGTGCCAGCAGTCGGGCAGGGGAAGACTATGGCTACACCTTC. Translating gives CASSRAGEDYGYTF.

The chain employs TRBV12-5 and TRBJ1-1; tentatively, D is TRBD1 (5 bases). V lost 1 base and J lost 0, with 6 bases in between. The length of the CDR3 is 14 residues. Per the germline V gene, CDR1 is LGHNT and CDR2 is FRNRAP. This CDR3 reads CASGLGQLNTEAFF. DNA of the CDR3: TGTGCTAGTGGTTTGGGACAGCTGAACACTGAAGCTTTCTTT.

The rearrangement links TRBV5-1 to TRBJ1-1; D is ambiguous. V lost 4 bases and J lost 3, with 10 bases in between. From germline, CDR1 is SGHRS and CDR2 YFSETQ. CDR3 length equals 13 residues. The CDR3 nucleotides are TGCGCCAGCAGCGCCTCACGGGACACTGAAGCTTTCTTT. Protein product: CASSASRDTEAFF.

V gene TRBV27 combines with J gene TRBJ2-3; no clear D gene. Trimming stripped 4 bases from V and 7 bases from J, with 12 bases between. The germline CDR1 and CDR2 sequences are MNHEY and SMNVEV (reference sequence). The CDR3 is 13 amino acids. The CDR3 reads CASSYVMGNTQYF. The CDR3 DNA is TGTGCCAGCAGTTACGTGATGGGCAATACGCAGTATTTT.

This chain connects TRBV10-1 to TRBJ1-1, with D perhaps matching TRBD1 (5 bases). The CDR3 covers 14 residues. Germline V gene data show CDR1 as WNHNN and CDR2 as SYGVQD (reference sequence). V lost 6 bases, J lost 0 bases, and 11 bases lay in between. As DNA, the CDR3 is TGCGCCAGCAGCGCACAGGTAATGAACACTGAAGCTTTCTTT. Amino acids: CASSAQVMNTEAFF.

This sequence joins TRBV19 and TRBJ2-1; perhaps TRBD1 as D (5 bases). This CDR3 has 14 residues. CDR1 LNHDA and CDR2 SQIVND come from the germline V gene (reference sequence). Deletions cut 5 bases from V and 4 bases from J, with 12 bases between. The CDR3 DNA is TGTGCCAGTAGTCAGGGCCTCCTTTACAATGAGCAGTTCTTC. Its translation: CASSQGLLYNEQFF. Full variable domain (rest looked up from reference TRBV19 and TRBJ2-1): DGGITQSPKYLFRKEGQNVTLSCEQNLNHDAMYWYRQDPGQGLRLIYYSQIVNDFQKGDIAEGYSVSREKKESFPLTVTSAQKNPTAFYLCASSQGLLYNEQFFGPGTRLTVL.

This chain connects TRBV13 to TRBJ2-7; maybe TRBD1 (6 bases). Trimming cost V 4 bases and J 2 bases, with 15 bases left between them. This CDR3 region has 15 residues. Per germline, CDR1 PRHDT and CDR2 FYEKMQ (reference sequence). CDR3 amino acids: CASSSPETGPYEQYF. CDR3 sequence (DNA): TGTGCCAGCAGCTCCCCGGAGACAGGACCCTACGAGCAGTACTTC.

The chain carries TRBV7-3 and TRBJ1-5; possibly TRBD1 for D (5 bases). Trimming removed 5 bases at V and 3 bases at J, with 14 bases between. Germline V gives CDR1 SGHTA, CDR2 FQGTGA. The CDR3 runs 15 residues. CDR3 protein: CASSPGEGVNQPQHF. CDR3 coding DNA: TGTGCCAGCAGCCCGGGGGAAGGGGTCAATCAGCCCCAGCATTTT. Together with reference TRBV7-3 and TRBJ1-5, the CDR3 gives the full variable domain: GAGVSQTPSNKVTEKGKYVELRCDPISGHTALYWYRQSLGQGPEFLIYFQGTGAADDSGLPNDRFFAVRPEGSVSTLKIQRTERGDSAVYLCASSPGEGVNQPQHFGDGTRLSIL.

The genes are TRBV6-1 and TRBJ1-2; TRBD1 agrees at 10 bases. The germline V gene encodes CDR1 MNHNS and CDR2 SASEGT. The CDR3 is made up of 14 amino acids. Unmatched junction bases numbered 10, after V lost 11 bases and J lost 4 bases. Written as DNA, the CDR3 is TGTGCCGGTTGGGACAGGGGTTTTTTCTATGGCTACACCTTC. Protein sequence: CAGWDRGFFYGYTF.